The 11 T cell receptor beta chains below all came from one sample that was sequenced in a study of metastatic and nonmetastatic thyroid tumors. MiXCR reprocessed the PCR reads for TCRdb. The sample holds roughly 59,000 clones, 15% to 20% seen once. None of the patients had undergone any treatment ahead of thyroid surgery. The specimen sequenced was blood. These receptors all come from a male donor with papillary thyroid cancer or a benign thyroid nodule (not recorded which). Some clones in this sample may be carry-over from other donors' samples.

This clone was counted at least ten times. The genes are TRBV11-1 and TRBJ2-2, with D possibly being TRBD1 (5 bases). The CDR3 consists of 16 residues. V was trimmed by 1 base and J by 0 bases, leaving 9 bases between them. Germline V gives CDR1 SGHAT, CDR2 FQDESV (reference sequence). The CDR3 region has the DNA TGTGCCAGCAGCTTAGGGCAGGGAACGAACACCGGGGAGCTGTTTTTT. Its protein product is CASSLGQGTNTGELFF.

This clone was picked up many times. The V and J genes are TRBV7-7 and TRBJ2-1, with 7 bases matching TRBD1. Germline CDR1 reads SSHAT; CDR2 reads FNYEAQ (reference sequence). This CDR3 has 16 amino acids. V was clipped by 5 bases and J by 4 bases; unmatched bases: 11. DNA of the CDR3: TGTGCCAGCAGCACAATTTACAGGGGCCGGTACAATGAGCAGTTCTTC. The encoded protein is CASSTIYRGRYNEQFF.

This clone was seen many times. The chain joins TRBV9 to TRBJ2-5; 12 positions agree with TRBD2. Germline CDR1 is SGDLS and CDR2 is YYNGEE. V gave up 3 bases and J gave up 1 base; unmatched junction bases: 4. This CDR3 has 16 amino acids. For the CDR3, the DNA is TGTGCCAGCAGCGCCGGACTAGCGGGGCTCCAAGAGACCCAGTACTTC. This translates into CASSAGLAGLQETQYF.

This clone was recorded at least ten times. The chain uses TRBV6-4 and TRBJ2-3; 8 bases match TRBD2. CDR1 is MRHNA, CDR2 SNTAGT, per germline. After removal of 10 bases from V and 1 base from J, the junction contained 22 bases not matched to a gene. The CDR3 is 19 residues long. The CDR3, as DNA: TGTGCCACCCATTTCCAATATCAGCGGGAGAGAAGGGGCACAGATACGCAGTATTTT. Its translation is CATHFQYQRERRGTDTQYF.

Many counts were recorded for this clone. DNA of the CDR3: TGTGCCAGCAGTTACTTTGCGGGGGGTCACAATGAGCAGTTCTTC. Amino acids: CASSYFAGGHNEQFF. The J gene is TRBJ2-1, the V gene TRBV6-2 or TRBV6-3, with TRBD2 identical over 8 bases. CDR3 length equals 15 residues. The junction had 4 bases not matched to a gene; V was cut back by 1 base and J by 5 bases. The germline gives CDR1 MNHEY, CDR2 SVGEGT.

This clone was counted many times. CDR3 protein: CASSEAGGTDTQYF. In DNA form, the CDR3 reads TGTGCCAGCAGTGAAGCGGGGGGGACAGATACGCAGTATTTT. The chain links TRBV6-1 to TRBJ2-3; TRBD2 aligns across 7 bases. Germline V lookup: CDR1 MNHNS, CDR2 SASEGT. The CDR3 consists of 14 residues. V trimming: 0 bases; J trimming: 3 bases; junction bases outside the gene matches: 0.

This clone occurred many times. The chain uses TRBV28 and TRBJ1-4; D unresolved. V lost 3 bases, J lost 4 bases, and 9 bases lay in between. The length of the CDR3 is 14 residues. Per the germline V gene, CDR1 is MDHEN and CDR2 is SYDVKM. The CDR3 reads CASSFIGGNEKLFF. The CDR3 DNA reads TGTGCCAGCAGTTTCATCGGAGGTAATGAAAAACTGTTTTTT. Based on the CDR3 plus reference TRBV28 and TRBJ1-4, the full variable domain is DVKVTQSSRYLVKRTGEKVFLECVQDMDHENMFWYRQDPGLGLRLIYFSYDVKMKEKGDIPEGYSVSREKKERFSLILESASTNQTSMYLCASSFIGGNEKLFFGSGTQLSVL.

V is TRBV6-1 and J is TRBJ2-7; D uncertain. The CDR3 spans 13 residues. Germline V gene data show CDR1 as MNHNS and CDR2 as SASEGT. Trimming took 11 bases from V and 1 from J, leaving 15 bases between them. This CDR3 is CAGGQVVSYEQYF. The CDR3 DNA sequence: TGTGCCGGCGGTCAGGTGGTATCCTACGAGCAGTACTTC.

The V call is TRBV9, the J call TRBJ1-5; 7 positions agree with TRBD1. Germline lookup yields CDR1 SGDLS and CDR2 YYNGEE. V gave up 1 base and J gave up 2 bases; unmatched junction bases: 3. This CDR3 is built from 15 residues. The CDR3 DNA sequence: TGTGCCAGCAGCGTAAACGGACAGGGCAATCAGCCCCAGCATTTT. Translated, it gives CASSVNGQGNQPQHF.

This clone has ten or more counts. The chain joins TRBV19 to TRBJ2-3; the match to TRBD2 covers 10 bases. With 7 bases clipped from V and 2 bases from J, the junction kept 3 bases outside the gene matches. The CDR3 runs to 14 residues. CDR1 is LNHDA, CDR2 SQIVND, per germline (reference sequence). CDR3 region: CASTGLADTDTQYF. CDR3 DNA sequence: TGTGCCAGTACAGGACTAGCGGACACAGATACGCAGTATTTT. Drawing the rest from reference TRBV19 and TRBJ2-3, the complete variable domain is DGGITQSPKYLFRKEGQNVTLSCEQNLNHDAMYWYRQDPGQGLRLIYYSQIVNDFQKGDIAEGYSVSREKKESFPLTVTSAQKNPTAFYLCASTGLADTDTQYFGPGTRLTVL.

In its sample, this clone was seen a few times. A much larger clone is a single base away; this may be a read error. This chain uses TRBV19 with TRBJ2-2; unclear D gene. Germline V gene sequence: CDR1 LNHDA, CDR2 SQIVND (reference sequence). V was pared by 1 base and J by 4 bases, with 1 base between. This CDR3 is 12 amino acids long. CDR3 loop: CASSIVTGELFF. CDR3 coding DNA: TGTGCCAGTAGTATAGTCACCGGGGAGCTGTTTTTT.